This T cell receptor (beta chain) derives from a study of OX40 agonist ivuxolimab in advanced cancers. Study summary: Patients received ivuxolimab, an intravenous treatment, every 2 weeks at 0.01 to 10 mg/kg. It was permissible to have had prior anti-PD-1, anti-PD-L1 or anti-CTLA-4 therapy, and approximately 40% had some.

The CDR3 sequence is 14 residues long. Germline V gives CDR1 SQVTM, CDR2 ANQGSEA. Trimming stripped 4 bases from V and 1 base from J, with 13 bases between. Note on this clone: The antigen is unknown.

Study findings and constraints: Normalized T-cell clonal expansion was also low in a subset of nonresponders. Expanded peripheral T cells had an undetermined antigen specificity.

Generated by immunoSEQ multiplex PCR, the TCRdb table keeps only in-frame clones and is missing some. There are 80,000 to 95,000 clones in the sample; about 89% occur only once, and 8.7% lies in the top ten. The TCR comes from an adult with an advanced solid tumor such as melanoma, head and neck, liver or kidney cancer. This specimen consisted of CD4+ or CD8+ T cells sorted from blood, obtained in a trial of the OX40 agonist ivuxolimab. V gene TRBV29-1 combines with J gene TRBJ1-1; D perhaps matches TRBD1 (6 bases). The CDR3 region is CSVVRTDWNTEAFF. The CDR3 nucleotides read TGCAGCGTTGTTCGGACAGATTGGAACACTGAAGCTTTCTTT.